Listed below are T cell receptor beta chains from one sample, sequenced in a study of T cells in tuberculosis. TCRdb's copy holds only in-frame clones and misses some; the assay was immunoSEQ multiplex PCR. The sample carries 30,000 to 40,000 clones, around 93% recorded once. This sample comprised PBMCs, obtained at tuberculosis diagnosis. All receptors derive from an adult with tuberculosis. The CDR3 runs from the conserved cysteine through the conserved F or W. A D gene is named only where the DNA matches it firmly. Not all rows give a size; the values are once, few, many and, for expanded clones, a class.

D gene: -
V gene: TRBV19
clone size: -
J gene: TRBJ1-2
CDR3 protein: CASSMGQGPYGYTF
CDR3 DNA: TGTGCCAGTAGTATGGGGCAGGGGCCCTATGGCTACACCTTC

D gene: -
V gene: TRBV7-2
clone size: -
J gene: TRBJ1-6
CDR3 protein: CASSLENSQSSPLHF
CDR3 DNA: TGTGCCAGCAGCTTAGAAAACAGCCAGTCTTCACCCCTCCACTTT

D gene: TRBD2
V gene: TRBV6-5
clone size: once
J gene: TRBJ2-5
CDR3 protein: CASGNRGEGETQYF
CDR3 DNA: TGTGCCAGCGGGAACCGCGGGGAGGGAGAGACCCAGTACTTC

D gene: TRBD2
V gene: TRBV7-2
clone size: -
J gene: TRBJ2-2
CDR3 protein: CASSWTSGSNTGELFF
CDR3 DNA: TGTGCCAGCAGCTGGACTAGCGGGTCGAACACCGGGGAGCTGTTTTTT

D gene: TRBD1
V gene: TRBV5-1
clone size: -
J gene: TRBJ2-1
CDR3 protein: CASSQDRGDYNEQFF
CDR3 DNA: TGCGCCAGCAGCCAGGACAGGGGCGACTACAATGAGCAGTTCTTC

D gene: -
V gene: TRBV7-2
clone size: -
J gene: TRBJ2-3
CDR3 protein: CASSLDNTQYF
CDR3 DNA: TGTGCCAGCAGCTTAGACAATACGCAGTATTTT

D gene: TRBD1
V gene: TRBV10-3
clone size: -
J gene: TRBJ1-2
CDR3 protein: CAISGGQGLKAYGYTF
CDR3 DNA: TGTGCCATCAGTGGGGGACAGGGGTTAAAAGCCTATGGCTACACCTTC

D gene: -
V gene: TRBV5-6
clone size: -
J gene: TRBJ1-3
CDR3 protein: CASSLVKGNTIYF
CDR3 DNA: TGTGCCAGCAGCTTGGTTAAAGGAAACACCATATATTTT

D gene: -
V gene: TRBV28
clone size: -
J gene: TRBJ1-2
CDR3 protein: CASSLYGDGYTF
CDR3 DNA: TGTGCCAGCAGTTTATACGGGGATGGCTACACCTTC

D gene: -
V gene: TRBV5-6
clone size: -
J gene: TRBJ2-3
CDR3 protein: CASSGGLTSTDTQYF
CDR3 DNA: TGTGCCAGCAGCGGGGGGTTAACTAGCACAGATACGCAGTATTTT

D gene: -
V gene: TRBV2
clone size: -
J gene: TRBJ2-1
CDR3 protein: CASSTDNEQFF
CDR3 DNA: TGTGCCAGCAGCACAGACAATGAGCAGTTCTTC

D gene: -
V gene: TRBV25-1
clone size: -
J gene: TRBJ2-1
CDR3 protein: CASSESGTSDEQFF
CDR3 DNA: TGTGCCAGCAGTGAATCGGGTACCAGCGATGAGCAGTTCTTC

D gene: TRBD2
V gene: TRBV7-2
clone size: once
J gene: TRBJ2-1
CDR3 protein: CASSKRAGADMSSYNEQFF
CDR3 DNA: TGTGCCAGCAGCAAAAGAGCGGGGGCCGACATGAGCTCCTACAATGAGCAGTTCTTC

D gene: -
V gene: TRBV7-2
clone size: -
J gene: TRBJ2-7
CDR3 protein: CASSLPGSYEQYF
CDR3 DNA: TGTGCCAGCAGCTTGCCGGGAAGCTACGAGCAGTACTTC

D gene: TRBD1
V gene: TRBV4-3
clone size: -
J gene: TRBJ1-2
CDR3 protein: CASSPQTGGYYGYTF
CDR3 DNA: TGCGCCAGCAGCCCCCAAACAGGGGGGTACTATGGCTACACCTTC

D gene: TRBD2
V gene: TRBV28
clone size: -
J gene: TRBJ2-2
CDR3 protein: CASSSTSGTSGPANTGELFF
CDR3 DNA: TGTGCCAGCAGTTCTACTTCCGGGACTAGCGGGCCAGCGAACACCGGGGAGCTGTTTTTT

D gene: TRBD2
V gene: TRBV27
clone size: -
J gene: TRBJ2-1
CDR3 protein: CASSPLPSGGNEQFF
CDR3 DNA: TGTGCCAGCAGTCCACTCCCTAGCGGGGGTAATGAGCAGTTCTTC

D gene: TRBD2
V gene: TRBV29-1
clone size: -
J gene: TRBJ2-5
CDR3 protein: CSVEALAGGRETQYF
CDR3 DNA: TGCAGCGTTGAAGCCCTAGCGGGGGGAAGAGAGACCCAGTACTTC

D gene: -
V gene: TRBV5-1
clone size: -
J gene: TRBJ2-3
CDR3 protein: CASSGGGTQYF
CDR3 DNA: TGCGCCAGCAGCGGGGGAGGTACGCAGTATTTT

D gene: -
V gene: TRBV21-1
clone size: -
J gene: TRBJ1-3
CDR3 protein: CASSLVGGITGNTIYF
CDR3 DNA: TGTGCCAGCAGCTTAGTAGGGGGCATAACTGGAAACACCATATATTTT

D gene: TRBD2
V gene: TRBV5-4
clone size: -
J gene: TRBJ2-3
CDR3 protein: CASSLGTSGVDTQYF
CDR3 DNA: TGTGCCAGCAGCTTGGGGACTAGCGGGGTAGATACGCAGTATTTT

D gene: -
V gene: TRBV28
clone size: -
J gene: TRBJ1-1
CDR3 protein: CASSLVRQFTEAFF
CDR3 DNA: TGTGCCAGCAGTTTAGTAAGACAGTTCACTGAAGCTTTCTTT

D gene: -
V gene: TRBV2
clone size: -
J gene: TRBJ1-1
CDR3 protein: CASLDSLNTEAFF
CDR3 DNA: TGTGCCAGCCTGGACAGCTTGAACACTGAAGCTTTCTTT

D gene: -
V gene: TRBV27
clone size: -
J gene: TRBJ2-3
CDR3 protein: CASSRGDTQYF
CDR3 DNA: TGTGCCAGCAGTAGGGGGGATACGCAGTATTTT

D gene: -
V gene: TRBV30
clone size: -
J gene: TRBJ1-1
CDR3 protein: CAWRGFSATEAFF
CDR3 DNA: TGTGCCTGGAGGGGCTTCTCGGCGACTGAAGCTTTCTTT

D gene: -
V gene: TRBV4-3
clone size: -
J gene: TRBJ1-2
CDR3 protein: CASSQAPGQGEGYTF
CDR3 DNA: TGCGCCAGCAGCCAAGCGCCGGGTCAGGGCGAAGGCTACACCTTC

D gene: TRBD1
V gene: TRBV2
clone size: few
J gene: TRBJ1-2
CDR3 protein: CASRAWDSNYGYTF
CDR3 DNA: TGTGCCAGCAGGGCGTGGGACAGCAACTATGGCTACACCTTC

D gene: -
V gene: TRBV5-6
clone size: -
J gene: TRBJ2-5
CDR3 protein: CASSSDYGETQYF
CDR3 DNA: TGTGCCAGCAGCTCGGACTACGGAGAGACCCAGTACTTC

D gene: TRBD1
V gene: TRBV2
clone size: -
J gene: TRBJ1-3
CDR3 protein: CASSEGGGSGNTIYF
CDR3 DNA: TGTGCCAGCAGTGAAGGAGGGGGCTCCGGAAACACCATATATTTT

D gene: -
V gene: TRBV4-2
clone size: -
J gene: TRBJ1-1
CDR3 protein: CASSQEGGSANTEAFF
CDR3 DNA: TGTGCCAGCAGCCAAGAGGGGGGGTCGGCGAACACTGAAGCTTTCTTT

D gene: -
V gene: TRBV5-1
clone size: -
J gene: TRBJ2-6
CDR3 protein: CASSLAGTASALTF
CDR3 DNA: TGCGCCAGCAGCTTGGCCGGGACAGCTAGCGCACTGACTTTC

D gene: -
V gene: TRBV6-1
clone size: -
J gene: TRBJ2-2
CDR3 protein: CASGDRNTGELFF
CDR3 DNA: TGTGCCAGCGGAGACAGGAACACCGGGGAGCTGTTTTTT

D gene: -
V gene: TRBV15
clone size: -
J gene: TRBJ2-3
CDR3 protein: CATRGGTDTQYF
CDR3 DNA: TGTGCCACCAGAGGCGGAACAGATACGCAGTATTTT

D gene: TRBD1
V gene: TRBV29-1
clone size: once
J gene: TRBJ2-4
CDR3 protein: CSVLIRTGDIQYF
CDR3 DNA: TGCAGCGTCCTAATCCGGACAGGGGATATTCAGTACTTC

D gene: -
V gene: TRBV19
clone size: -
J gene: TRBJ2-2
CDR3 protein: CASSTVTGELFF
CDR3 DNA: TGTGCCAGTAGTACCGTCACCGGGGAGCTGTTTTTT

D gene: TRBD1
V gene: TRBV11-2
clone size: -
J gene: TRBJ1-2
CDR3 protein: CASRGQRRENYGYTF
CDR3 DNA: TGTGCCAGCAGGGGACAGCGAAGAGAAAACTATGGCTACACCTTC

D gene: TRBD2
V gene: TRBV4-3
clone size: -
J gene: TRBJ2-1
CDR3 protein: CASSQVWASGDNEQFF
CDR3 DNA: TGCGCCAGCAGCCAAGTATGGGCTAGCGGGGACAATGAGCAGTTCTTC

D gene: -
V gene: TRBV25-1
clone size: -
J gene: TRBJ2-7
CDR3 protein: CASSASVSYEQYF
CDR3 DNA: TGTGCCAGCAGTGCGAGTGTCTCCTACGAGCAGTACTTC

D gene: -
V gene: TRBV5-4
clone size: -
J gene: TRBJ2-2
CDR3 protein: CASSTLGGELFF
CDR3 DNA: TGTGCCAGCAGCACACTAGGGGGGGAGCTGTTTTTT

D gene: TRBD1
V gene: TRBV4-1
clone size: -
J gene: TRBJ1-1
CDR3 protein: CASSYRGGTEAFF
CDR3 DNA: TGCGCCAGCAGCTACAGGGGTGGTACTGAAGCTTTCTTT

D gene: -
V gene: TRBV11-2
clone size: -
J gene: TRBJ2-3
CDR3 protein: CASSLGSFTDTQYF
CDR3 DNA: TGTGCCAGCAGCTTGGGGAGTTTCACAGATACGCAGTATTTT

D gene: -
V gene: TRBV28
clone size: -
J gene: TRBJ2-5
CDR3 protein: CASSLEAGETQYF
CDR3 DNA: TGTGCCAGCAGTTTAGAGGCGGGGGAGACCCAGTACTTC

D gene: TRBD1
V gene: TRBV4-1
clone size: -
J gene: TRBJ2-7
CDR3 protein: CASSQSAPDRGHEQYF
CDR3 DNA: TGCGCCAGCAGCCAATCCGCGCCGGACAGGGGCCACGAGCAGTACTTC